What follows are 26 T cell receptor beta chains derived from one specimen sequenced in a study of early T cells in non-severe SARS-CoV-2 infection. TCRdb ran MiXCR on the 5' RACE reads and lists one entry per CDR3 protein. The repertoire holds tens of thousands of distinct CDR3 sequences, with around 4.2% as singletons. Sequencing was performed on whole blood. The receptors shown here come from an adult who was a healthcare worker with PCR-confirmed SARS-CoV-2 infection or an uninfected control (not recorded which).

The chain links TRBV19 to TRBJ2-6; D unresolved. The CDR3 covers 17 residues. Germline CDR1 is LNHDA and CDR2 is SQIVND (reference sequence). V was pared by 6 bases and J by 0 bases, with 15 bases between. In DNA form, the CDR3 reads TGTGCCAGTAGCCCCTCGAGGAGAAACTCTGGGGCCAACGTCCTGACTTTC. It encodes CASSPSRRNSGANVLTF.

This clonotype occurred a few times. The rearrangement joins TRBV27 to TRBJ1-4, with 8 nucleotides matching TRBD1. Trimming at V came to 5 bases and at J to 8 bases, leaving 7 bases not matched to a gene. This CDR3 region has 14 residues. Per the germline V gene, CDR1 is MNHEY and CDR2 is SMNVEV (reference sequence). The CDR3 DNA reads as TGTGCCAGCAGTAGGGGGACAGGCGGGGAAAAACTGTTTTTT. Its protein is CASSRGTGGEKLFF.

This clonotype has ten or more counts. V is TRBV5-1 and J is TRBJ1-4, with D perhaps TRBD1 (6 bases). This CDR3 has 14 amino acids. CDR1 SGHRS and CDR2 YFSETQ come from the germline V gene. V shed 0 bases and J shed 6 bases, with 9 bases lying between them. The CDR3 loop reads CASSLEAGDEKLFF. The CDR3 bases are TGCGCCAGCAGCTTGGAGGCAGGGGATGAAAAACTGTTTTTT.

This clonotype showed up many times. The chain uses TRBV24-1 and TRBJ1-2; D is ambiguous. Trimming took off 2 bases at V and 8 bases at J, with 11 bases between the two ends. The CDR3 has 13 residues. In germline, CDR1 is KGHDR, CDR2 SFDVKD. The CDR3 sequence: CATSDSGDYGYTF. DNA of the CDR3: TGTGCCACCAGTGATTCGGGAGATTACGGCTACACCTTC.

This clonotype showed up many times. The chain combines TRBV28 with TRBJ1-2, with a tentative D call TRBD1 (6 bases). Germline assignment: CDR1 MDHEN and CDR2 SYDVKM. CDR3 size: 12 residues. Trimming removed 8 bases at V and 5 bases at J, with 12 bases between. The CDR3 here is CASQRGGYGYTF. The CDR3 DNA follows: TGTGCCAGCCAGAGAGGGGGATATGGCTACACCTTC.

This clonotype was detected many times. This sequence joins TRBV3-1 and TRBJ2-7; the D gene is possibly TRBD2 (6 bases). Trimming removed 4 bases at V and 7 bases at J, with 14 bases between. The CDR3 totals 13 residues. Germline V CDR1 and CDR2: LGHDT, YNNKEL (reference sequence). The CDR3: CASSPGEGIEQYF. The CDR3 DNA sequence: TGTGCCAGCAGCCCGGGGGAAGGGATAGAGCAGTACTTC.

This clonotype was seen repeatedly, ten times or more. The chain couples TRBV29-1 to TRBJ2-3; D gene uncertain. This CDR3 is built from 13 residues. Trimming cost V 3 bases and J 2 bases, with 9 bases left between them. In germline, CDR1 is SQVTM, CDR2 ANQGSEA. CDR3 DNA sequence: TGCAGCGTTGAGGTACAGTCCACAGATACGCAGTATTTT. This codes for CSVEVQSTDTQYF.

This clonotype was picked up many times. The CDR3 DNA reads as TGTGCCAGCTCACCTCCCTTAGCTCAGCCCCAGCATTTT. Protein product: CASSPPLAQPQHF. The chain recombines TRBV18 with TRBJ1-5, with D unclear. Trimming shortened V by 3 bases and J by 6 bases, and 9 bases separated the two germline ends. The CDR3 extends over 13 amino acids. CDR1 is KGHSH and CDR2 is LQKENI in the germline V gene.

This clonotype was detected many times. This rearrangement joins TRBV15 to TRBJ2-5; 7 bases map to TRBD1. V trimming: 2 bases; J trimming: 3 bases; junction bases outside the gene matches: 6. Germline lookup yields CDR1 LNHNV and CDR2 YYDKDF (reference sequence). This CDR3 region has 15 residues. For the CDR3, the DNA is TGTGCCACCAGCAGACCCGACAGGGCTGAAGAGACCCAGTACTTC. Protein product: CATSRPDRAEETQYF.

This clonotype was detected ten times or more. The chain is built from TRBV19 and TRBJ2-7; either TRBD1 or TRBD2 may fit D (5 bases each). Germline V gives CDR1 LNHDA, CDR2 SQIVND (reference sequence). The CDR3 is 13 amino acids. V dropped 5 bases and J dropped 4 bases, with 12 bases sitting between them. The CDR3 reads CASSSRGPYEQYF. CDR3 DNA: TGTGCCAGTAGTTCTCGGGGACCGTACGAGCAGTACTTC.

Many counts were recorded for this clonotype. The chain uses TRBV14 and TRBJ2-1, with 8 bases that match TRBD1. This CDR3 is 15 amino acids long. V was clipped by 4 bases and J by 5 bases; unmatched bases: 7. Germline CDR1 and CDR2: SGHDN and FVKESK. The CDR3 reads CASSPWTGNHNEQFF. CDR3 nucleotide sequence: TGTGCCAGCAGCCCATGGACAGGGAACCACAATGAGCAGTTCTTC.

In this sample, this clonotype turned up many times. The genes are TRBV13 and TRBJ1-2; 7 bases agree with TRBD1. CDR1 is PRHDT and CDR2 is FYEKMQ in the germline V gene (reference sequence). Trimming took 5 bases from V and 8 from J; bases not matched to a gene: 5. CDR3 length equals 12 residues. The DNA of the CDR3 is TGTGCCAGCAGCCGGGACAGTCTGGGCTACACCTTC. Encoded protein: CASSRDSLGYTF. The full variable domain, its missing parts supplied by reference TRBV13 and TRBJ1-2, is AAGVIQSPRHLIKEKRETATLKCYPIPRHDTVYWYQQGPGQDPQFLISFYEKMQSDKGSIPDRFSAQQFSDYHSELNMSSLELGDSALYFCASSRDSLGYTFGSGTRLTVV.

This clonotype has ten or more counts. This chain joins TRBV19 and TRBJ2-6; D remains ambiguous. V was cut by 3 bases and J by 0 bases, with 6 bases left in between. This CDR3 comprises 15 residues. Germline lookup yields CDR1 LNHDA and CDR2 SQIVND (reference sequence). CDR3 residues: CASSIAYSGANVLTF. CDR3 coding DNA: TGTGCCAGTAGTATCGCGTACTCTGGGGCCAACGTCCTGACTTTC.

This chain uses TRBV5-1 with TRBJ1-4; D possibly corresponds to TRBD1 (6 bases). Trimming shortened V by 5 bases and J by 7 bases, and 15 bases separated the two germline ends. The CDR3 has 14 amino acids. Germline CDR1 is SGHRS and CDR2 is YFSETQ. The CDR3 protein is CASSEQGGSEKLFF. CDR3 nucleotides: TGCGCCAGCAGTGAACAGGGAGGTTCTGAAAAACTGTTTTTT.

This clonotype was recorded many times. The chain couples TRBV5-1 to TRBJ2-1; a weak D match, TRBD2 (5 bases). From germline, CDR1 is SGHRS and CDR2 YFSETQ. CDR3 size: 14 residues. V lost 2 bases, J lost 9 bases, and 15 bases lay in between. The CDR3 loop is CASSLETKRGEQFF. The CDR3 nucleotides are TGCGCCAGCAGCTTAGAGACTAAAAGAGGTGAGCAGTTCTTC.

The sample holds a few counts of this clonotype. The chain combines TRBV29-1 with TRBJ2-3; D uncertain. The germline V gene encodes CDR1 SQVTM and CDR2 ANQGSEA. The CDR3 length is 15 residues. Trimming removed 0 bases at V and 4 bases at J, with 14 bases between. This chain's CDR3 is CSVEDLERRADTQYF. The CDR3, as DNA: TGCAGCGTTGAAGATCTTGAGCGAAGGGCAGATACGCAGTATTTT.

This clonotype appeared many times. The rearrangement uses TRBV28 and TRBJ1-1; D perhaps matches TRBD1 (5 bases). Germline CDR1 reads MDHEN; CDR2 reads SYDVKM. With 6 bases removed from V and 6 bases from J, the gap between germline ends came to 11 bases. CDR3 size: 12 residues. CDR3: CASRIWGAEAFF. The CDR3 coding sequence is TGTGCCAGCAGGATATGGGGGGCTGAAGCTTTCTTT.

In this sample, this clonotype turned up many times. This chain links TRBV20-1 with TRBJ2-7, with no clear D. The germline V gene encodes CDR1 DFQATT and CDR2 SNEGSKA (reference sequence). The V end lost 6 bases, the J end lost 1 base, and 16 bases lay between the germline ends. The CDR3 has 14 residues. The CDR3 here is CSAAPAYLSYEQYF. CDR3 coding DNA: TGCAGTGCCGCCCCAGCCTACTTATCCTACGAGCAGTACTTC.

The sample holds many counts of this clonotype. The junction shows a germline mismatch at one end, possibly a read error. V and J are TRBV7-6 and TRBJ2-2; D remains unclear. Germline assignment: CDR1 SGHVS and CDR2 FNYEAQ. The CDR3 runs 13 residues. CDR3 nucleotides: TGTGCCAGCAGCTCGCGGAACCCCGGGGAGCTGTTTTTT. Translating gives CASSSRNPGELFF.

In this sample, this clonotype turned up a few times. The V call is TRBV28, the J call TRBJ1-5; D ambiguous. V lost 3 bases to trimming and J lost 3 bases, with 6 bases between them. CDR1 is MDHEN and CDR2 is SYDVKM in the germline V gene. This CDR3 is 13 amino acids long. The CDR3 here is CASSFHINQPQHF. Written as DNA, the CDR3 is TGTGCCAGCAGTTTCCACATCAATCAGCCCCAGCATTTT.

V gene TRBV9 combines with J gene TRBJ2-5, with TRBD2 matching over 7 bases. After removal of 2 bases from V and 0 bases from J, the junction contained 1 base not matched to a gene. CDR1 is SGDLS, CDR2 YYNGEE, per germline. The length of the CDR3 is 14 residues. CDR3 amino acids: CASSVTSHQETQYF. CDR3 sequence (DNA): TGTGCCAGCAGCGTGACTAGCCACCAAGAGACCCAGTACTTC.

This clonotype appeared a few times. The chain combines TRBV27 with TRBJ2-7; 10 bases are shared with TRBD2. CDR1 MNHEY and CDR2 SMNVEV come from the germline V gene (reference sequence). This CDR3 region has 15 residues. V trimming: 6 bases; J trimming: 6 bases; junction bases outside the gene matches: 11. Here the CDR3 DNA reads TGTGCCAGCAGCCGGACTAGCGGTTGGGGAGGCGAGCAGTACTTC. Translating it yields CASSRTSGWGGEQYF.

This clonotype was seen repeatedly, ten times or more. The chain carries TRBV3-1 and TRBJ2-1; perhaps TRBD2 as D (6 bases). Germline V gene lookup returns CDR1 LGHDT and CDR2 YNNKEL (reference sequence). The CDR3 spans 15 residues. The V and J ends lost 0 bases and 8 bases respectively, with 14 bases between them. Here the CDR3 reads CASSQDPVGGYEQFF. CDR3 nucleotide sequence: TGTGCCAGCAGCCAAGATCCCGTCGGGGGATATGAGCAGTTCTTC.

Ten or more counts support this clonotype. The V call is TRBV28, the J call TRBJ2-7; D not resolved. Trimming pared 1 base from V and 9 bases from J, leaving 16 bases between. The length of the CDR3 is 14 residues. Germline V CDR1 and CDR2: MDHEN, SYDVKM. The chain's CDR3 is CASSLSATALGQYF. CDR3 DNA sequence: TGTGCCAGCAGTTTATCGGCGACCGCCCTCGGGCAGTACTTC.

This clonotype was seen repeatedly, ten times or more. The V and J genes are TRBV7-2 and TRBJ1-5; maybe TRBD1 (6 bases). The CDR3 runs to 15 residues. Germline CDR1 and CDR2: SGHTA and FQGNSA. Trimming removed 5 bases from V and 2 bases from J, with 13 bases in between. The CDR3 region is CASSLRQVGNQPQHF. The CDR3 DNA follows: TGTGCCAGCAGCCTCCGACAGGTCGGCAATCAGCCCCAGCATTTT.

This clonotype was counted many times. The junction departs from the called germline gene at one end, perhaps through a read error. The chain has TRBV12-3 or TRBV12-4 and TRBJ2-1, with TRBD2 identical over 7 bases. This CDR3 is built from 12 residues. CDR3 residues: CASSLSGTSGPF. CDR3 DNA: TGTGCCAGCAGTTTGAGCGGGACTTCCGGCCCCTTC.